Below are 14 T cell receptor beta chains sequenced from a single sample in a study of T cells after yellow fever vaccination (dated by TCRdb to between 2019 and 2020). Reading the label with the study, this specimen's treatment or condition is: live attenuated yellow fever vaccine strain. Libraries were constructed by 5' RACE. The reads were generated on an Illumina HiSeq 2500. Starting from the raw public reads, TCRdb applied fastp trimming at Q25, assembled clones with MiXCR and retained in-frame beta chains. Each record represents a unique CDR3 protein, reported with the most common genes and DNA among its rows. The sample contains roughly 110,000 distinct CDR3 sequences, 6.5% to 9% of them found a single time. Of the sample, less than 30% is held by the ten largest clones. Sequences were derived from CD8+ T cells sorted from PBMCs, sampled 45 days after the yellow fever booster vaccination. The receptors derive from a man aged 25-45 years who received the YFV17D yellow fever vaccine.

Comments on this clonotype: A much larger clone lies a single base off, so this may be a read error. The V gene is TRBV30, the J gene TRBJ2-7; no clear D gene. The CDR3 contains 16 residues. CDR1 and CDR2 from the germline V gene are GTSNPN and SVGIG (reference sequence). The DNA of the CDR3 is TGTGGCTGGAGTGTTTTCGGGCAGGATAAAAATTACGAGCAGTACTTC. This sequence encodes CGWSVFGQDKNYEQYF.

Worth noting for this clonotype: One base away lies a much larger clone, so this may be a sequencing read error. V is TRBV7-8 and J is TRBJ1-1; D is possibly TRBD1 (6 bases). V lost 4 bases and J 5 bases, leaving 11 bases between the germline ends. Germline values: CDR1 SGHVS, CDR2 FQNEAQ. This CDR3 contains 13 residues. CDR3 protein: CASSSRGKTEAFF. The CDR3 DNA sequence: TGTGCCAGCAGCTCCAGGGGAAAGACTGAAGCTTTCTTT.

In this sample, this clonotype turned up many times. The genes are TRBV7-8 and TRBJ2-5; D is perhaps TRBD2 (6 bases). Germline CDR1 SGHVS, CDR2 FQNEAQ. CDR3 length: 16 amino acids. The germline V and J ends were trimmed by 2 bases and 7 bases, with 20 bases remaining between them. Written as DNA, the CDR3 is TGTGCCAGCAGCTTATCGGCGGGATACACGGAACGGACCCAGTACTTC. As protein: CASSLSAGYTERTQYF.

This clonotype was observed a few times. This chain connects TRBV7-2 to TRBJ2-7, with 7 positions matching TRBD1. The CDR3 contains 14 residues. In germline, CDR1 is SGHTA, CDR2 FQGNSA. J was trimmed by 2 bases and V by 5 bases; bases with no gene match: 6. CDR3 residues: CASSHRDSAYEQYF. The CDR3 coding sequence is TGTGCCAGCAGCCATAGGGACAGCGCCTACGAGCAGTACTTC.

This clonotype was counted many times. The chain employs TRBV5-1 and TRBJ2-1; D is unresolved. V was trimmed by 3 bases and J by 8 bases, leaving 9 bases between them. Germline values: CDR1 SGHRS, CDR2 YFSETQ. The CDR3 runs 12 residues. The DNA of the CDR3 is TGCGCCAGCAGCTGGATGATCGATGAGCAGTTCTTC. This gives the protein CASSWMIDEQFF.

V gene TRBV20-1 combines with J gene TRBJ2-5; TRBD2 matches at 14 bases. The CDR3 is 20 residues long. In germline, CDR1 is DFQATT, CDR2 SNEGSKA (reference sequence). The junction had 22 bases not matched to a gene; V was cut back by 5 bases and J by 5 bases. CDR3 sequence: CSAARPPTSGRAVYAETQYF. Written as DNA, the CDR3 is TGCAGTGCTGCCCGACCCCCGACTAGCGGGAGGGCGGTTTATGCGGAGACCCAGTACTTC.

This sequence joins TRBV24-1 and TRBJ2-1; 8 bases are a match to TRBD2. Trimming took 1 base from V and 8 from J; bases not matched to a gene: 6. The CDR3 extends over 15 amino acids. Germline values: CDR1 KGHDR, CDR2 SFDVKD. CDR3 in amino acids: CATSDFSGVGDEQFF. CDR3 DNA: TGTGCCACCAGTGATTTTAGCGGGGTGGGGGATGAGCAGTTCTTC.

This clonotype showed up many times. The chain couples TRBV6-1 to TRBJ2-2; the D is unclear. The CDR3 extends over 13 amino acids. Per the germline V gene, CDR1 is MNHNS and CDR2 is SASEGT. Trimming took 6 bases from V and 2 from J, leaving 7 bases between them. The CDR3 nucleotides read TGTGCCAGCAGAAGACGAAACACCGGGGAGCTGTTTTTT. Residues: CASRRRNTGELFF.

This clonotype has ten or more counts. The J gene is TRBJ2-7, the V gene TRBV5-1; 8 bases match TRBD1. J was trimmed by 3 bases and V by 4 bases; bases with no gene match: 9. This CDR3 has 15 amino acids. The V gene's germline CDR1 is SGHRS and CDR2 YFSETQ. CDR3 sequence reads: CASSPRGQDYYEQYF. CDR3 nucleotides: TGCGCCAGCAGCCCCCGGGGACAGGACTACTACGAGCAGTACTTC.

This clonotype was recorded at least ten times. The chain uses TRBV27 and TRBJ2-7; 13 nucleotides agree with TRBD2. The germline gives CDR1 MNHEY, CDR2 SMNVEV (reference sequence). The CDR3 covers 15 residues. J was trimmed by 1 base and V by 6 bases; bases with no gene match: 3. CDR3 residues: CASRQGLAGSYEQYF. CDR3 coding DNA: TGTGCCAGCAGACAGGGACTAGCGGGATCCTACGAGCAGTACTTC.

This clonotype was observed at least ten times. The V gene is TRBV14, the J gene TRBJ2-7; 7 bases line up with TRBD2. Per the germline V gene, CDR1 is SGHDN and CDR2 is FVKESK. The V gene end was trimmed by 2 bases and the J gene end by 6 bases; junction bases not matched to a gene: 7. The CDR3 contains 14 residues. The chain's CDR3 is CASSQRAGVVEQYF. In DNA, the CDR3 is TGTGCCAGCAGCCAACGGGCGGGAGTGGTCGAGCAGTACTTC.

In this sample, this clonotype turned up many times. Here the CDR3 DNA reads TGCAGTGCTCATCCGGGACAGCCTATCCCGGTCGGGTTCACAGATACGCAGTATTTT. It yields the protein CSAHPGQPIPVGFTDTQYF. The genes are TRBV20-1 and TRBJ2-3, with 7 bases matching TRBD1. Germline CDR1 reads DFQATT; CDR2 reads SNEGSKA (reference sequence). J was trimmed by 2 bases and V by 5 bases; bases with no gene match: 22. The CDR3 extends over 19 amino acids.

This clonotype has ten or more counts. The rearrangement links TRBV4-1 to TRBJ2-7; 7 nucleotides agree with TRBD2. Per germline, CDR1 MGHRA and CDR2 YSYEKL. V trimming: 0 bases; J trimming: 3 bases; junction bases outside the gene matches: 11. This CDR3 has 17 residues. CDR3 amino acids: CASSQDPPGTTHYEQYF. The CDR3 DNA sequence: TGCGCCAGCAGCCAAGATCCCCCCGGGACTACACACTACGAGCAGTACTTC.

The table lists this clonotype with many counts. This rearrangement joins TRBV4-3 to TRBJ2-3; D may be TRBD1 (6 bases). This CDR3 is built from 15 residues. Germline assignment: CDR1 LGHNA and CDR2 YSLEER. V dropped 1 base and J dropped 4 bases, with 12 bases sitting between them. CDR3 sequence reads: CASSQGGRAADTQYF. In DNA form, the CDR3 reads TGCGCCAGCAGCCAAGGGGGGCGGGCCGCAGATACGCAGTATTTT.